These T cell receptor beta chains were read from a single sample in a study of tumor-infiltrating lymphocytes in localized non-small cell lung cancer. Assay used: immunoSEQ multiplex PCR; TCRdb lists only in-frame clones, some missing. The data contain tens of thousands of clones, approximately 85% of them singletons. Sequencing was done on a sample of lung tumor tissue. All receptors come from a human donor with non-small cell lung cancer. CDR3s leave out the opening cysteine and the closing phenylalanine or tryptophan. The D gene is left open where the match is weak.

d_call	j_call	v_call	cdr3_aa
NA	TRBJ2-2	TRBV7-6	ASSLAAGTGELF
NA	TRBJ2-4	TRBV19	ASSPRGGVQY
TRBD2	TRBJ2-1	TRBV4-2	ASSQPGLADNEQF
NA	TRBJ1-4	TRBV5-5	ASSLDDREFEKLF
TRBD1	TRBJ2-7	TRBV5-1	ASSLASGQGTS
TRBD1	TRBJ1-5	TRBV7-2	ASSLFRQGSNQPQH
NA	TRBJ1-6	TRBV5-5	ASSPRSDSYNSPLH
NA	TRBJ1-3	TRBV25-1	ASSEWGGSGNTIY
TRBD1	TRBJ1-4	TRBV9	ASSVGTVPNEKLF
NA	TRBJ1-1	TRBV5-1	ASSPVGNTEAF
NA	TRBJ1-6	TRBV6-5	ASSGDQLGNSPLH
TRBD2	TRBJ2-1	TRBV6-4	ASSKEVAGGYNEQF
NA	TRBJ2-2	TRBV5-1	ASTSARSNTGELF
TRBD2	TRBJ2-5	TRBV9	ASSVAAGALQETQY
TRBD1	TRBJ1-2	TRBV18	ASSPAGTDYT
NA	TRBJ2-6	TRBV7-3	ASSLGWSGANVLT
TRBD2	TRBJ2-2	TRBV15	ATSSPPSVAGAGELF
NA	TRBJ1-5	TRBV10-3	AISEGREGNQPQH
TRBD1	TRBJ2-2	TRBV12-5	ASGTGQGDTGELF
NA	TRBJ1-6	TRBV27	ASSSRPNSPLH
NA	TRBJ1-4	TRBV29-1	SVAGAPGEKLF
NA	TRBJ1-6	TRBV4-2	ASSQEAGRTSPLH
TRBD2	TRBJ2-3	TRBV18	ASSTSGAPSTDTQY
NA	TRBJ2-3	TRBV6-6	ASSPGGQADTQY
NA	TRBJ1-5	TRBV30	AWRGPGQPQH
NA	TRBJ2-1	TRBV19	ASRTAAHYNEQF
NA	TRBJ2-5	TRBV29-1	SVGEETQY
NA	TRBJ2-7	TRBV6-5	ASSYVAGHSYEQY
NA	TRBJ2-1	TRBV9	ASSVGQGSHNEQF
NA	TRBJ2-7	TRBV6-5	ASTKGLGSYEQY
NA	TRBJ2-3	TRBV30	AWSVRASLSTDTQY
TRBD1	TRBJ2-2	TRBV4-2	ASSQAGDSGTGELF
TRBD1	TRBJ1-2	TRBV4-1	ASSQDQGGNYGYT
TRBD1	TRBJ2-7	TRBV4-1	ASSQNSGTGRNEQY
NA	TRBJ2-5	TRBV11-3	ASSAGARETQY
NA	TRBJ1-1	TRBV7-3	ASSSQGSTEAF
NA	TRBJ1-1	TRBV6-6	ASSYSGGRAEAF
TRBD1	TRBJ1-5	TRBV30	AWSATGGGQPQH
TRBD1	TRBJ1-1	TRBV2	ASLTGGQANTEAF
NA	TRBJ2-3	TRBV27	ASSLMSPDTQY
NA	TRBJ1-3	TRBV4-1	ASGFPSGNTIY
NA	TRBJ2-1	TRBV6-5	ASQKQAVGEQF
TRBD1	TRBJ2-2	TRBV7-8	ASSSGTGVPGELF
TRBD1	TRBJ1-5	TRBV19	ASNKRQGGNQPQH
NA	TRBJ1-4	TRBV4-2	ASSRSGQDNEKLF
NA	TRBJ1-3	TRBV7-2	ASSFSGNTIY
NA	TRBJ2-7	TRBV7-2	ASTPGYGSYEQY
NA	TRBJ1-1	TRBV18	ASSPGVGTEAF
TRBD1	TRBJ2-7	TRBV7-9	ASSRTGGLNYEQY
TRBD1	TRBJ2-2	TRBV7-8	ASSGGTGTGGELF
TRBD1	NA	TRBV6-6	ASTGTGYTYEQY
TRBD2	TRBJ2-5	TRBV9	ASSATSGGEQETQY
NA	TRBJ1-2	TRBV11-2	ASSFAPGNYGYT
TRBD2	TRBJ2-2	TRBV11-2	ASSFSGGVSGELF
NA	TRBJ2-2	TRBV5-1	ASSPVKGGTNTGELF
NA	TRBJ1-5	TRBV6-1	ASSEEGDQPQH